These T cell receptor beta chains were read from a single sample in a study of cytomegalovirus exposure and HLA in healthy donors. Profiling relied on immunoSEQ multiplex PCR, and the TCRdb table lists in-frame clones only, not all of them. Among under 20,000 clones listed, roughly four fifths were seen once. Sequencing input: PBMCs. The receptor source for this set is a human donor in good health. Each CDR3 is given with its conserved first and last residue. D genes are given only for firm matches. A clone size is listed for some rows: how often the clone was seen (once, few, many), or a class if it is expanded.

d_gene	abundance	v_gene	j_gene	CDR3nt	CDR3aa
TRBD1	NA	TRBV18	TRBJ1-4	TGTGCCAGCTCACCCAGGGGGTCAACTAATGAAAAACTGTTTTTT	CASSPRGSTNEKLFF
NA	NA	TRBV7-8	TRBJ2-7	TGTGCCAGCAGCCGACCGGACTACTACGAGCAGTACTTC	CASSRPDYYEQYF
TRBD1	NA	TRBV10-1	TRBJ2-7	TGCGCCAGCAGTGAGAGCAGGGGGCTAAACGAGCAGTACTTC	CASSESRGLNEQYF
TRBD1	NA	TRBV27	TRBJ1-1	TGTGCCAGCAGTGCCGGGACAGGGAACACTGAAGCTTTCTTT	CASSAGTGNTEAFF
TRBD1	NA	TRBV29-1	TRBJ1-2	TGCAGCGTTGAAGTGACAGGGGGCCGGTATGGCTACACCTTC	CSVEVTGGRYGYTF
TRBD1	NA	TRBV6-5	TRBJ1-1	TGTGCCAGCAGTTCTTGGGACAGCGACACTGAAGCTTTCTTT	CASSSWDSDTEAFF
TRBD2	NA	TRBV19	TRBJ2-1	TGTGCCAGTAGTATTGGTGGACTAGCGGCCTACAATGAGCAGTTCTTC	CASSIGGLAAYNEQFF
NA	NA	TRBV28	TRBJ1-2	TGTGCCAGCAGTCTACCACCGTGGGGACACAGTTTCTATGGCTACACCTTC	CASSLPPWGHSFYGYTF
TRBD2	NA	TRBV7-2	TRBJ2-7	TGTGCCAGCAGCGCGGGACTAGCGGGAGGTGGGTACGAGCAGTACTTC	CASSAGLAGGGYEQYF
NA	NA	TRBV6-1	TRBJ2-1	TGTGCCAGCAGTGAGTCTATTACGGTCTACAATGAGCAGTTCTTC	CASSESITVYNEQFF
NA	NA	TRBV19	TRBJ2-7	TGTGCCAGTAGTATGACAGGATTCTACGAGCAGTACTTC	CASSMTGFYEQYF
NA	few	TRBV18	TRBJ2-1	TGTGCCAGCTCACCAGTAGGCAGGGCAGGTGAGCAGTTCTTC	CASSPVGRAGEQFF
NA	NA	TRBV6-5	TRBJ1-1	TGTGCCAGCAGTTACCCCGCTAGCACTGAAGCTTTCTTT	CASSYPASTEAFF
NA	NA	TRBV7-2	TRBJ1-2	TGTGCCAGCAACCCTACCGCAGCGCACGGCTACACCTTC	CASNPTAAHGYTF
NA	NA	TRBV30	TRBJ2-5	TGTGCCTGGAGTGTAAGAGGGATTCCCAAAGAGACCCAGTACTTC	CAWSVRGIPKETQYF
NA	NA	TRBV7-2	TRBJ2-5	TGTGCCAGCAGCTTAGGGGCGTATGAGACCCGGTACTTC	CASSLGAYETRYF
TRBD1	NA	TRBV18	TRBJ2-7	TGTGCCAGCTCAGGGGGAGTGGGACAGAACTACGAGCAGTACTTC	CASSGGVGQNYEQYF
TRBD2	NA	TRBV11-2	TRBJ2-1	TGTGCCAGCAGCTCCCGCGGTTTCCATGGAGAGCGGGGGTCAGGTGAGCAGTTCTTC	CASSSRGFHGERGSGEQFF
NA	NA	TRBV5-4	TRBJ2-7	TGTGCCAGCAGCTTGGGGACTCAATACGAGCAGTACTTC	CASSLGTQYEQYF
NA	NA	TRBV5-1	TRBJ2-7	TGCGCCAGCAGCCCCCGGCCAGGTTATCGAAGGGAGGACGAGCAGTACTTC	CASSPRPGYRREDEQYF
TRBD1	NA	TRBV6-1	TRBJ1-6	TGTGCCAGCAGTGCCCGGACAGGGGACTACTATAATTCACCCCTCCACTTT	CASSARTGDYYNSPLHF
TRBD1	once	TRBV9	TRBJ1-6	TGTGCCAGCAGCCCCCAGGGGGGTACGACTAATTCACCCCTCCACTTT	CASSPQGGTTNSPLHF
TRBD2	NA	TRBV19	TRBJ2-7	TGTGCCAGTAGTATGGATAGGCCGAGCGGGGGAGGACGCTACGAGCAGTACTTC	CASSMDRPSGGGRYEQYF
TRBD2	once	TRBV9	TRBJ2-7	TGTGCCAGCAGCGTTAGAGCGGGGTTTAGGTACGAGCAGTACTTC	CASSVRAGFRYEQYF
NA	NA	TRBV29-1	TRBJ1-5	TGCAGCGTTGGGGCAAGAAATCAGCCCCAGCATTTT	CSVGARNQPQHF
TRBD1	NA	TRBV7-2	TRBJ2-7	TGTGCCAGCAGCTTCCGCCGGGACAGAGCCTACGAGCAGTACTTC	CASSFRRDRAYEQYF
NA	NA	TRBV2	TRBJ2-7	TGTGCCAGCAGCATCGGGAGCCCCATGTACTTC	CASSIGSPMYF
TRBD1	NA	TRBV11-2	TRBJ2-7	TGTGCCAGCAGCTTCGGGACAGGGGGCAACGAGCAGTACTTC	CASSFGTGGNEQYF
NA	NA	TRBV7-9	TRBJ2-2	TGTGCCAGCAGCTTCGGGGGGGAGCTGTTTTTT	CASSFGGELFF
TRBD1	NA	TRBV30	TRBJ2-3	TGTGCCTGGAGCAGGACAGGGGGCACAGATACGCAGTATTTT	CAWSRTGGTDTQYF
NA	medium-sized	TRBV5-1	TRBJ2-7	TGCGCCAGCAGCTTGGGCGTTGGAGGGTGGAGCTCCTACGAGCAGTACTTC	CASSLGVGGWSSYEQYF
TRBD2	few	TRBV4-3	TRBJ2-7	TGCGCCAGCAGCGCCTACGGCGGGGGGACCTACGAGCAGTACTTC	CASSAYGGGTYEQYF
NA	NA	TRBV20-1	TRBJ1-2	TGCAGTGCTAGGGTATCGAGGGGCTACACCTTC	CSARVSRGYTF
NA	NA	TRBV29-1	TRBJ1-1	TGCAGCGTTGAAGATCTTGAAGCTTTCTTT	CSVEDLEAFF
NA	NA	TRBV18	TRBJ2-7	TGTGCCAGCTCACCTAGAGTCGGGTCCTCCTACGAGCAGTACTTC	CASSPRVGSSYEQYF
TRBD2	few	TRBV10-2	TRBJ2-1	TGCGCCAGCAGAGTAACTAGCGGGAGGGCCTCCTACAATGAGCAGTTCTTC	CASRVTSGRASYNEQFF
TRBD2	NA	TRBV27	TRBJ2-1	TGTGCCAGCAGTCCACGCCAACTAGCGGGAGGCCCCGGGTCCTACAATGAGCAGTTCTTC	CASSPRQLAGGPGSYNEQFF